A single sample gave rise to the 11 T cell receptor beta chains below, sequenced in a study of CD8 T cells in ankylosing spondylitis. A single record per CDR3 protein comes from TCRdb applying MiXCR to the 5' RACE reads. The data contain around 230,000 distinct CDR3 sequences, 8% to 9.5% of them singletons. The sample taken for sequencing was blood, either unsorted or a sorted T cell fraction (not recorded which). Every receptor here comes from a male donor with ankylosing spondylitis or in good health (not recorded which).

In this sample, this clonotype turned up many times. This chain links TRBV19 with TRBJ1-1; no clear D gene. CDR1 is LNHDA, CDR2 SQIVND, per germline (reference sequence). This CDR3 region has 13 residues. Trimming took off 6 bases at V and 1 base at J, with 9 bases between the two ends. This CDR3 is CASSRERNTEAFF. In DNA, the CDR3 is TGTGCCAGTAGCAGAGAAAGGAACACTGAAGCTTTCTTT.

J is TRBJ2-3 and V is TRBV25-1, with a tentative D call TRBD2 (6 bases). This CDR3 spans 17 amino acids. The germline V gene has CDR1 MGHDK and CDR2 SYGVNS. With 4 bases removed from V and 3 bases from J, the gap between germline ends came to 20 bases. CDR3 amino acids: CASSAPPGAGITDTQYF. The CDR3 DNA is TGTGCCAGCAGTGCTCCCCCCGGGGCGGGGATTACAGATACGCAGTATTTT.

This clonotype was observed a few times. The rearrangement uses TRBV5-1 and TRBJ2-7; D might be TRBD2 (7 bases). Germline loops: CDR1 SGHRS, CDR2 YFSETQ. Trimming took 0 bases from V and 5 from J, leaving 12 bases between them. The CDR3 extends over 14 amino acids. The CDR3 here is CASSLEGGGDEQYF. The CDR3 region has the DNA TGCGCCAGCAGCTTGGAAGGGGGGGGCGACGAGCAGTACTTC. Complete variable domain (other parts from reference TRBV5-1 and TRBJ2-7): KAGVTQTPRYLIKTRGQQVTLSCSPISGHRSVSWYQQTPGQGLQFLFEYFSETQRNKGNFPGRFSGRQFSNSRSEMNVSTLELGDSALYLCASSLEGGGDEQYFGPGTRLTVT.

This clonotype was counted at least ten times. The gene calls are TRBV21-1 and TRBJ2-7. TRBV21-1 is given as a pseudogene. There are 13 residues in the CDR3. The CDR3 loop is CASSKDSSYEQYF. The CDR3 DNA is TGTGCCAGCAGCAAGGACAGCTCCTACGAGCAGTACTTC.

This clonotype was recorded at least ten times. J is TRBJ2-7 and V is TRBV3-1; no reliable D call. With 3 bases removed from V and 3 bases from J, the gap between germline ends came to 9 bases. The CDR3 spans 13 residues. Germline values: CDR1 LGHDT, CDR2 YNNKEL (reference sequence). The CDR3 spells CASSQWEGYEQYF. CDR3 bases: TGTGCCAGCAGCCAGTGGGAAGGCTACGAGCAGTACTTC.

In its sample, this clonotype was seen many times. This chain uses TRBV20-1 with TRBJ2-4; 9 nucleotides align to TRBD1. Per germline, CDR1 DFQATT and CDR2 SNEGSKA (reference sequence). Germline trimming cut 2 bases from V and 7 bases from J; bases unmatched to any gene: 6. This CDR3 is built from 14 residues. CDR3 region: CSARRTGVRNIQYF. CDR3 in DNA: TGCAGTGCTAGAAGGACAGGGGTTAGGAACATTCAGTACTTC.

This clonotype was counted at least ten times. This chain connects TRBV7-2 to TRBJ2-1; 10 nucleotides align to TRBD1. This CDR3 spans 13 amino acids. Germline CDR1 and CDR2: SGHTA and FQGNSA. The V gene end was trimmed by 6 bases and the J gene end by 7 bases; junction bases not matched to a gene: 3. This chain's CDR3 is CASRGQGLNEQFF. CDR3 in DNA: TGTGCCAGCAGGGGACAGGGGTTGAATGAGCAGTTCTTC.

This clonotype was found many times. V gene TRBV6-1 combines with J gene TRBJ1-3; unclear D gene. This CDR3 is 15 amino acids long. Germline V gene sequence: CDR1 MNHNS, CDR2 SASEGT. Between the trimmed V and J ends, which lost 8 bases and 0 bases, there was a span of 14 bases. The CDR3 loop reads CASSSKDVSGNTIYF. The CDR3 DNA reads TGTGCCAGCTCATCCAAGGATGTCTCTGGAAACACCATATATTTT.

This clonotype appeared many times. The chain is built from TRBV5-1 and TRBJ1-1, with 8 bases aligning to TRBD1. This CDR3 is 15 amino acids long. Unmatched junction bases numbered 10, after V lost 4 bases and J lost 5 bases. Per germline, CDR1 SGHRS and CDR2 YFSETQ. The CDR3 is CASSPQGASRTEAFF. CDR3 DNA sequence: TGCGCCAGCAGCCCTCAGGGGGCTAGCAGGACTGAAGCTTTCTTT.

There are many counts of this clonotype. Compared with germline, one end of the junction differs, possibly owing to a read error. The CDR3 region is CSASPIGPRGGVGFF. CDR3 nucleotides: TGCAGTGCTAGTCCTATCGGGCCCAGAGGGGGGGTCGGTTTCTTC. The chain links TRBV20-1 to TRBJ2-7; D possibly corresponds to TRBD2 (7 bases). CDR1 DFQATT and CDR2 SNEGSKA come from the germline V gene (reference sequence). This CDR3 is 15 amino acids long.

This clonotype was counted ten times or more. One end of the junction varies from germline; a read error may be responsible. The gene calls are TRBV27 and TRBJ2-2; D may be TRBD2 (6 bases). CDR3 length: 14 residues. Looked up from germline, CDR1 is MNHEY and CDR2 is SMNVEV (reference sequence). CDR3 DNA: TGTGCCAGCAGGTTATGGGGAGGAGTCGGGGAGCTGTTTTTT. This sequence encodes CASRLWGGVGELFF.